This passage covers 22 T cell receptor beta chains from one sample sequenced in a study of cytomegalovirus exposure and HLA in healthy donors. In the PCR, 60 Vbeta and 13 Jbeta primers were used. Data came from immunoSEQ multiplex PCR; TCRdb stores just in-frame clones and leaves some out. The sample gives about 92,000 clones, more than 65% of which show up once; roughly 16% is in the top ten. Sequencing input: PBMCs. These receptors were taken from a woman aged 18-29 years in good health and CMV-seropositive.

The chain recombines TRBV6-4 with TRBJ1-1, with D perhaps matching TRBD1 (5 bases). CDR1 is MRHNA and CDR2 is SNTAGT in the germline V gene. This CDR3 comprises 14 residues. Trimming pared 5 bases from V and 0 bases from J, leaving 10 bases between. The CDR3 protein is CASSPDSLNTEAFF. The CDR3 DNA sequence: TGTGCCAGCAGTCCTGACAGCCTGAACACTGAAGCTTTCTTT.

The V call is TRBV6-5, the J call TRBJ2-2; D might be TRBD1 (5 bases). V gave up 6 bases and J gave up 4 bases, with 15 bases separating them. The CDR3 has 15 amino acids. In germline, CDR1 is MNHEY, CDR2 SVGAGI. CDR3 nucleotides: TGTGCCAGCAGCTATAGCCCAGGGTTCACCGGGGAGCTGTTTTTT. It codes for CASSYSPGFTGELFF.

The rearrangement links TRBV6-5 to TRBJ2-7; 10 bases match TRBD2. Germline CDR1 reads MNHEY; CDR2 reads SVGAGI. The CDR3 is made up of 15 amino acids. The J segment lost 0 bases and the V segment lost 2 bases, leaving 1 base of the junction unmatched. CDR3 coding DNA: TGTGCCAGCAGTTACGGGACTAGCGACTCCTACGAGCAGTACTTC. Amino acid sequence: CASSYGTSDSYEQYF.

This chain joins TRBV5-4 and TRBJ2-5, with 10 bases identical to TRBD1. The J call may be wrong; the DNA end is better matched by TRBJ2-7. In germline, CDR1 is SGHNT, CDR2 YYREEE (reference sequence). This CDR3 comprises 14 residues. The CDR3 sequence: CASSFGTGDYEQYF. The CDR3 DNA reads TGTGCCAGCAGCTTCGGGACAGGGGACTACGAGCAGTACTTC.

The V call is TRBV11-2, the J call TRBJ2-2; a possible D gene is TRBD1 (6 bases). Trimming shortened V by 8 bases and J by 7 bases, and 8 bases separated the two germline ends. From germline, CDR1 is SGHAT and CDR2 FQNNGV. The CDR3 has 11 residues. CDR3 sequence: CASPGVGELFF. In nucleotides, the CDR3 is TGTGCCAGCCCAGGGGTCGGGGAGCTGTTTTTT.

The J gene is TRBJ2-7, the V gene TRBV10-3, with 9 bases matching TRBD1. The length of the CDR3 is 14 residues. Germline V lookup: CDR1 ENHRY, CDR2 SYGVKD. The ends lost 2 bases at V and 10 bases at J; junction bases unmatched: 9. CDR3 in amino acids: CAISEVPTGGDQYF. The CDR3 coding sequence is TGTGCCATCAGTGAGGTCCCAACAGGGGGCGACCAGTACTTC.

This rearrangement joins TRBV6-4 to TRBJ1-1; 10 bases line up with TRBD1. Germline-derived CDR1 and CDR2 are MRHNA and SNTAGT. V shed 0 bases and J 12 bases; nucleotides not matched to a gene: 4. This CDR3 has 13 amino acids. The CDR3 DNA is TGTGCCAGCAGTGACTCAGACAGGGGGCGACCTTTCTTT. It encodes CASSDSDRGRPFF.

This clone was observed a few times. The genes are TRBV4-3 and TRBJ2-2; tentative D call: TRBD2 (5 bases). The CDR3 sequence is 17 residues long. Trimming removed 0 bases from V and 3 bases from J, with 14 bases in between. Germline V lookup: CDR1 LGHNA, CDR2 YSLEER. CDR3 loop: CASSQDRASRDTGELFF. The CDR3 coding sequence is TGCGCCAGCAGCCAAGATCGGGCTAGCCGAGACACCGGGGAGCTGTTTTTT.

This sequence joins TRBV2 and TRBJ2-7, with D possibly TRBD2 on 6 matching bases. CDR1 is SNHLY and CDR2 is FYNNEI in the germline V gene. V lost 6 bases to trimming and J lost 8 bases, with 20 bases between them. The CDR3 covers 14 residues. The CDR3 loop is CASRERGGYEQQYF. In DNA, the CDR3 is TGTGCCAGCAGAGAACGTGGGGGGTATGAGCAGCAGTACTTC.

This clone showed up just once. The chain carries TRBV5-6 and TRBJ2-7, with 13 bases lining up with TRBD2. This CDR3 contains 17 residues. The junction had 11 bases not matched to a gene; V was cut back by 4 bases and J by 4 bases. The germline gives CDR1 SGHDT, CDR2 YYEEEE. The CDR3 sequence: CASSPKPTTSGGYEQYF. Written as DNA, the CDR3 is TGTGCCAGCAGCCCTAAACCCACGACTAGCGGGGGGTACGAGCAGTACTTC. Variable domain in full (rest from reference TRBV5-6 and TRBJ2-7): DAGVTQSPTHLIKTRGQQVTLRCSPKSGHDTVSWYQQALGQGPQFIFQYYEEEERQRGNFPDRFSGHQFPNYSSELNVNALLLGDSALYLCASSPKPTTSGGYEQYFGPGTRLTVT.

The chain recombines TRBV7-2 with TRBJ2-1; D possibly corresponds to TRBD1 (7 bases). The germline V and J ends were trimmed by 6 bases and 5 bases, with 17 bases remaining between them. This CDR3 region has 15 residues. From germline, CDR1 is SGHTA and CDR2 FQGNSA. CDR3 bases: TGTGCCAGCAGAAAAGGAGGGGGCGGGAACAATGAGCAGTTCTTC. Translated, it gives CASRKGGGGNNEQFF. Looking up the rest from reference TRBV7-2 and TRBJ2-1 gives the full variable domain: GAGVSQSPSNKVTEKGKDVELRCDPISGHTALYWYRQSLGQGLEFLIYFQGNSAPDKSGLPSDRFSAERTGGSVSTLTIQRTQQEDSAVYLCASRKGGGGNNEQFFGPGTRLTVL.

The CDR3: CASSLGPGSYNSPLHF. CDR3 DNA sequence: TGTGCCAGCAGCTTGGGCCCAGGGTCCTATAATTCACCCCTCCACTTT. V is TRBV5-6 and J is TRBJ1-6, with a tentative D call TRBD1 (5 bases). The CDR3 sequence is 16 residues long. Germline V gene lookup returns CDR1 SGHDT and CDR2 YYEEEE. V lost 0 bases and J lost 1, with 8 bases in between.

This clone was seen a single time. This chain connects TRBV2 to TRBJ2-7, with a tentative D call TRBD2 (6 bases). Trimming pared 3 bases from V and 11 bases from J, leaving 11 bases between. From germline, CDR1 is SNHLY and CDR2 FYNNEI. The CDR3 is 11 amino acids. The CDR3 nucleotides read TGTGCCAGCAGTGAGCGACTAGAGGAGTACTTC. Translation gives CASSERLEEYF.

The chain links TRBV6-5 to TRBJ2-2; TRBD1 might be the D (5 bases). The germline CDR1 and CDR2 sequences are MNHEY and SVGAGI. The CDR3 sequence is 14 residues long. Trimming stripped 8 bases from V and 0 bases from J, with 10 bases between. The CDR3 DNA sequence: TGTGCCAGCTGGGGCAACGCGAACACCGGGGAGCTGTTTTTT. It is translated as CASWGNANTGELFF.

The CDR3 DNA reads TGTGCCAGCAGCTGGGGCGGGGGGATTGGCACAGATACGCAGTATTTT. Translation: CASSWGGGIGTDTQYF. The chain carries TRBV7-2 and TRBJ2-3, with 8 positions matching TRBD2. V trimming: 4 bases; J trimming: 1 base; junction bases outside the gene matches: 7. The V gene's germline CDR1 is SGHTA and CDR2 FQGNSA. The CDR3 sequence is 16 residues long. Filled out from reference TRBV7-2 and TRBJ2-3, the complete variable domain reads GAGVSQSPSNKVTEKGKDVELRCDPISGHTALYWYRQSLGQGLEFLIYFQGNSAPDKSGLPSDRFSAERTGGSVSTLTIQRTQQEDSAVYLCASSWGGGIGTDTQYFGPGTRLTVL.

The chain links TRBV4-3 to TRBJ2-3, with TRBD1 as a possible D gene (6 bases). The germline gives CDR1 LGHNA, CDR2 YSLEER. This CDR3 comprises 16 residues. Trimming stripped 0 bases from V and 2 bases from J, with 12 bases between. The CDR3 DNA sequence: TGCGCCAGCAGCCAAGATAGTTGGGGGCCCACAGATACGCAGTATTTT. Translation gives CASSQDSWGPTDTQYF.

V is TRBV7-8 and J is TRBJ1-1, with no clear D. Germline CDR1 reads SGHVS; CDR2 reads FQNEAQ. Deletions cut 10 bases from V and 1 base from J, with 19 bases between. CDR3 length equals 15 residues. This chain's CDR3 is CATMGVQAGNTEAFF. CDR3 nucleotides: TGTGCCACCATGGGAGTCCAGGCAGGGAACACTGAAGCTTTCTTT.

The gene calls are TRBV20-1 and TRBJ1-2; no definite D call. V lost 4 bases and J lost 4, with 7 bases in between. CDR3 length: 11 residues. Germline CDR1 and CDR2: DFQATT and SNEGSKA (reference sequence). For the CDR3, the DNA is TGCAGTGCTACCGTCTTCTATGGCTACACCTTC. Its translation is CSATVFYGYTF.

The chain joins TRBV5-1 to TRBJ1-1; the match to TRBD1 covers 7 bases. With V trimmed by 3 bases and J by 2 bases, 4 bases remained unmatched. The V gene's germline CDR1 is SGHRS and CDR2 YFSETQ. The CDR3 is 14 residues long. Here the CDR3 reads CASSYNRGNTEAFF. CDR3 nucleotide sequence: TGCGCCAGCAGCTATAACAGGGGCAACACTGAAGCTTTCTTT.

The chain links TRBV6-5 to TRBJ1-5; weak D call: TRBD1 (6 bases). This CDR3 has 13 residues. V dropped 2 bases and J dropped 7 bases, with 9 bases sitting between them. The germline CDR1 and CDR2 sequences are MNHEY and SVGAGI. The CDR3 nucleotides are TGTGCCAGCAGTTACGGCGGGGGCCAGCCCCAGCATTTT. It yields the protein CASSYGGGQPQHF.

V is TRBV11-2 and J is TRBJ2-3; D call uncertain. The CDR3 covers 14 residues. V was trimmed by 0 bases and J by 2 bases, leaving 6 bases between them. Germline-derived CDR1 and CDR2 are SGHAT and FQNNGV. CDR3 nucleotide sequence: TGTGCCAGCAGCTTAGAGGCATCCACAGATACGCAGTATTTT. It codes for CASSLEASTDTQYF. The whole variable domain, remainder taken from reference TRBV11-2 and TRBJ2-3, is EAGVAQSPRYKIIEKRQSVAFWCNPISGHATLYWYQQILGQGPKLLIQFQNNGVVDDSQLPKDRFSAERLKGVDSTLKIQPAKLEDSAVYLCASSLEASTDTQYFGPGTRLTVL.

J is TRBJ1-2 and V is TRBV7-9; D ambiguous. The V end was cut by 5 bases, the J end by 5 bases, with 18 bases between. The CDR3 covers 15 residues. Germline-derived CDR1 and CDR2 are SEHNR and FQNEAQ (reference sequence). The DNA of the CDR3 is TGTGCCAGCAGCAGCCCGGAGGGCAGCCTGTATGGCTACACCTTC. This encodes CASSSPEGSLYGYTF.